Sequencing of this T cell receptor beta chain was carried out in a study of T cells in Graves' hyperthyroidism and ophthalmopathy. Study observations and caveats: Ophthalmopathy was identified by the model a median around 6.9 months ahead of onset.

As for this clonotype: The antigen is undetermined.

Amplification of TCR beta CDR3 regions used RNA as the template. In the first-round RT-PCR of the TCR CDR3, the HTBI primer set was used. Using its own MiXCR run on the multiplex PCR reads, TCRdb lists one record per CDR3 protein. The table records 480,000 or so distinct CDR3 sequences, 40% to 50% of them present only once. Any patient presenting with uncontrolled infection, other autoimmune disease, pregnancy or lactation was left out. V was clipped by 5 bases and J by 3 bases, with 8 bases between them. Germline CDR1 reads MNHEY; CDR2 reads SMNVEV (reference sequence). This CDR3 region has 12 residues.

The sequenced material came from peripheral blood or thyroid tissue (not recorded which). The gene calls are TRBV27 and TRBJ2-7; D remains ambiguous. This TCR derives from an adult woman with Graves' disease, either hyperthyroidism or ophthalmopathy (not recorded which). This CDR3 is CASSPTLYEQYF. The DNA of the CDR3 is TGTGCCAGCAGTCCGACACTCTACGAGCAGTACTTC.